The clone carrying this TCR beta chain turned up a few times. Each donor supplied ten milliliters of peripheral blood. V dropped 8 bases and J dropped 4; count of bases not matched to a gene: 6. The germline V gene encodes CDR1 SQVTM and CDR2 ANQGSEA. This CDR3 is 12 amino acids long. The authors ran a second PCR of about 6 to 11 cycles using a sample-barcoded 5' primer and a J-beta primer mix. TCRdb reprocessed the 5' RACE reads via MiXCR and lists one record per CDR3 protein. Of some 1.8 million distinct CDR3 sequences in the sample, 39% were seen once. The sample is drawn from a study of blood T cells in healthy people across ages.

Sample: blood. The J gene is TRBJ1-1, the V gene TRBV29-1, with 8 bases identical to TRBD1. The receptor's source is a human donor in good health. The CDR3: CSTIDRGTEAFF. CDR3 in DNA: TGCAGCACCATCGACAGGGGCACTGAAGCTTTCTTT.